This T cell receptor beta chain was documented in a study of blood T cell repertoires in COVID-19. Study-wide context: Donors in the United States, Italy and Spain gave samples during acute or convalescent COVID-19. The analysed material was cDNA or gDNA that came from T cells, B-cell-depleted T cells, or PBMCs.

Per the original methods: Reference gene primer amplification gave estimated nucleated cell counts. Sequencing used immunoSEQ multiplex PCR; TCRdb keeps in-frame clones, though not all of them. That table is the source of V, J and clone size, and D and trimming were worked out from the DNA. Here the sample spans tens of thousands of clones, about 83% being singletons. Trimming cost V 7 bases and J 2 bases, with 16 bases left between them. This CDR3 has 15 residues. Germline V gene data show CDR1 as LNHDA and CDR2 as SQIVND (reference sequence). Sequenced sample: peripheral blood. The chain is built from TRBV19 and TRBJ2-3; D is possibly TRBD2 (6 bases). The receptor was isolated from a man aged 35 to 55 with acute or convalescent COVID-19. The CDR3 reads CASITGEDLTDTQYF. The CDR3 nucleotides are TGTGCCAGTATCACTGGGGAGGACCTCACAGATACGCAGTATTTT.